This is a list of T cell receptor beta chains from one sample in a study of patients and donors after allogeneic stem cell transplantation. TCRdb re-called the RT-PCR reads through MiXCR, storing one row per CDR3 protein. The repertoire holds hundreds of thousands of distinct CDR3 sequences, with 16% as singletons. The material sequenced was blood, either unsorted or a sorted T cell fraction (not recorded which). All receptors derive from a human donor who was either an allogeneic HSCT recipient or a stem cell or donor lymphocyte infusion donor (not recorded which). It is not recorded whose cells these are; they may come from a transplant donor. CDR3s include the opening cysteine and the closing phenylalanine or tryptophan. Each record gives: clone size, J gene, D gene, V gene, CDR3 DNA, CDR3 protein. A D gene is named only where the DNA matches it firmly. A row's size may be missing; if present it is once, few, many or a size class.

abundance: NA
j_gene: TRBJ1-5
d_gene: NA
v_gene: TRBV5-6
CDR3nt: TGTGCCAGCAGCCGGAGGAGGTATAGCAATCAGCCCCAGCATTTT
CDR3aa: CASSRRRYSNQPQHF

abundance: many
j_gene: TRBJ2-4
d_gene: NA
v_gene: TRBV5-1
CDR3nt: TGCGCCAGCAGCTTAGCGGAGGGCGGAGACATTCAGTACTTC
CDR3aa: CASSLAEGGDIQYF

abundance: few
j_gene: TRBJ2-3
d_gene: NA
v_gene: TRBV7-3
CDR3nt: TGTGCCAGCAGCCAAGGGGATGCGCAGTATTTT
CDR3aa: CASSQGDAQYF

abundance: few
j_gene: TRBJ2-1
d_gene: NA
v_gene: TRBV7-2
CDR3nt: TGTGCCAGCAGCTTAGAACTAGGCTCCTACAATGAGCAGTTCTTC
CDR3aa: CASSLELGSYNEQFF

abundance: many
j_gene: TRBJ2-1
d_gene: NA
v_gene: TRBV6-1
CDR3nt: TGTGCCAGCAAACCAGCCCCCGCCTCCTACAATGAGCAGTTCTTC
CDR3aa: CASKPAPASYNEQFF

abundance: few
j_gene: TRBJ1-2
d_gene: NA
v_gene: TRBV20-1
CDR3nt: TGCAGTGCTAGAATCGAGGAAAAAGGCTACACCTTC
CDR3aa: CSARIEEKGYTF

abundance: few
j_gene: TRBJ1-1
d_gene: TRBD1
v_gene: TRBV12-3/TRBV12-4
CDR3nt: TGTGCCAGCAGTTTATTAGGTGGGACAGGGAGGGGCACTGAAGCTTTCTTT
CDR3aa: CASSLLGGTGRGTEAFF

abundance: few
j_gene: TRBJ1-5
d_gene: NA
v_gene: TRBV20-1
CDR3nt: TGCAGTGCTAGAGCAGGGTTCAGCAATCAGCCCCAGCATTTT
CDR3aa: CSARAGFSNQPQHF

abundance: NA
j_gene: TRBJ1-2
d_gene: NA
v_gene: TRBV19
CDR3nt: TGTGCCAGTAGTGGGGGGGGACGGAGTAGCCCTTCTTTCTATGGCTACACCTTC
CDR3aa: CASSGGGRSSPSFYGYTF

abundance: many
j_gene: TRBJ2-3
d_gene: NA
v_gene: TRBV25-1
CDR3nt: TGTGCCAGCAGTGGGGGGATAGGGATCATCGATACGCAGTATTTT
CDR3aa: CASSGGIGIIDTQYF

abundance: few
j_gene: TRBJ2-1
d_gene: NA
v_gene: TRBV24-1
CDR3nt: TGTGCCACCGGACTTCCAGATGAGCAGTTCTTC
CDR3aa: CATGLPDEQFF

abundance: many
j_gene: TRBJ1-6
d_gene: NA
v_gene: TRBV7-9
CDR3nt: TGTGCCAGCAGCTTAGCTGATGGACGGAAGAATTCACCCCTCCACTTT
CDR3aa: CASSLADGRKNSPLHF

abundance: NA
j_gene: TRBJ2-5
d_gene: TRBD2
v_gene: TRBV12-3/TRBV12-4
CDR3nt: TGTGCCAGCAGTTTGGGTCGGGGGGGACCAAGAGGGACCCAGTACTTC
CDR3aa: CASSLGRGGPRGTQYF

abundance: many
j_gene: TRBJ2-1
d_gene: TRBD1
v_gene: TRBV7-6
CDR3nt: TGTGCCAGCAGCTTACACCCAGGGGGCCTTCAGAGCTCCTACAATGAGCAGTTCTTC
CDR3aa: CASSLHPGGLQSSYNEQFF

abundance: few
j_gene: TRBJ2-7
d_gene: TRBD1
v_gene: TRBV6-1
CDR3nt: TGTGCCAGCAGGGAAGCCGGGACAGGATACGAGCAGTACTTC
CDR3aa: CASREAGTGYEQYF

abundance: NA
j_gene: TRBJ2-2
d_gene: NA
v_gene: TRBV9
CDR3nt: TGTGCCAGCAGCCCCCGTGGAAGGGAACCCGGGGAGCTGTTTTTT
CDR3aa: CASSPRGREPGELFF

abundance: few
j_gene: TRBJ1-5
d_gene: TRBD1
v_gene: TRBV5-1
CDR3nt: TGCGCCAGCAGCGCGGGGACAGGGGATAGCAATCAGCCCCAGCATTTT
CDR3aa: CASSAGTGDSNQPQHF

abundance: few
j_gene: TRBJ1-2
d_gene: NA
v_gene: TRBV5-1
CDR3nt: TGCGCCAGCAGTGGCGCGGGGTACGATGGCTACACCTTC
CDR3aa: CASSGAGYDGYTF